This TCR beta chain was obtained from a study of T cells after yellow fever vaccination. Findings and limits, study-wide: A small share of clonotypes appeared in both CD4 and CD8 compartments.

Concerning this clonotype: What it recognizes is unknown.

The study made its TCR cDNA through 5'RACE template switching. That step introduced a universal primer site along with UMIs. One entry per CDR3 protein results from TCRdb running MiXCR on the 5' RACE reads. In the table there are a few hundred thousand distinct CDR3 sequences, 9.5% to 13% of which are singletons. The specimen was PBMCs, collected on the day of the first yellow fever vaccination. This receptor was identified in a man between 18 and 35 years old who received the YFV17D yellow fever vaccine.

The chain's CDR3 is CSVELGANTEAFF. The CDR3 DNA is TGCAGCGTTGAACTGGGGGCGAACACTGAAGCTTTCTTT. V is TRBV29-1 and J is TRBJ1-1; possible D gene TRBD1, 6 bases. The CDR3 loop spans 13 amino acids. Germline values: CDR1 SQVTM, CDR2 ANQGSEA. The V and J ends lost 2 bases and 1 base respectively, with 8 bases between them.